The 27 T cell receptor beta chains presented below share a single source sample, sequenced in a study of shared clonotypes between healthy human individuals. Method: immunoSEQ multiplex PCR; TCRdb's copy keeps in-frame clones and lacks some. The sample has some 2,000,000 clones; about 95% are singletons. Positive CCR7 selection of CD45RO-negative cells yielded the naive CD8 cells, and terminally differentiated effector memory CD45RA+ cells were excluded. Input material: naive CD8+ T cells sorted from blood. The receptor set was obtained from a man aged 18 to 30 in good health.

This clone was detected once. This chain uses TRBV5-4 with TRBJ2-3, with 7 positions matching TRBD2. V gave up 8 bases and J gave up 5 bases; unmatched junction bases: 11. Germline CDR1 is SGHNT and CDR2 is YYREEE (reference sequence). This CDR3 contains 14 residues. CDR3 loop: CASRGELREDTQYF. DNA of the CDR3: TGTGCCAGTCGGGGGGAACTCAGGGAAGATACGCAGTATTTT.

Only a few counts were recorded for this clone. The J gene is TRBJ2-3, the V gene TRBV2, with TRBD2 as a possible D gene (7 bases). Germline lookup yields CDR1 SNHLY and CDR2 FYNNEI. CDR3 length: 16 amino acids. V was shortened by 2 bases and J by 2 bases, with 14 bases between the two germline ends. The CDR3 DNA reads as TGTGCCAGCAGTGAACTGGGCGGGGGCCCCACAGATACGCAGTATTTT. Protein product: CASSELGGGPTDTQYF.

This clone has just one count. The chain links TRBV29-1 to TRBJ2-7; the D is unclear. Trimming stripped 2 bases from V and 2 bases from J, with 10 bases between. The CDR3 runs 13 residues. Looked up from germline, CDR1 is SQVTM and CDR2 is ANQGSEA. The CDR3 here is CSVESWDTYEQYF. CDR3 in DNA: TGCAGCGTTGAATCGTGGGATACCTACGAGCAGTACTTC.

The chain links TRBV7-3 to TRBJ2-7, with a weak D call TRBD2 (6 bases). The ends were cut back, 5 bases at V and 2 bases at J, with 10 bases in the middle. This CDR3 spans 13 amino acids. CDR1 is SGHTA, CDR2 FQGTGA, per germline. The CDR3, as DNA: TGTGCCAGCAGCCCCGGGGGAGCCTACGAGCAGTACTTC. Translating gives CASSPGGAYEQYF.

J is TRBJ2-2 and V is TRBV12-5; maybe TRBD1 (5 bases). The CDR3 length is 14 residues. Trimming pared 6 bases from V and 3 bases from J, leaving 11 bases between. Germline V gives CDR1 LGHNT, CDR2 FRNRAP. The CDR3 region has the DNA TGTGCTAGTGGGGCACAGGAGTACACCGGGGAGCTGTTTTTT. This codes for CASGAQEYTGELFF.

The rearrangement joins TRBV9 to TRBJ2-3; 8 bases align to TRBD2. Looked up from germline, CDR1 is SGDLS and CDR2 is YYNGEE. The CDR3 is made up of 15 amino acids. After removal of 9 bases from V and 0 bases from J, the junction contained 9 bases not matched to a gene. The DNA for the CDR3 is TGTGCCACGACCGGCGGGGGGTCTAGCACAGATACGCAGTATTTT. It translates to CATTGGGSSTDTQYF.

The chain links TRBV7-9 to TRBJ1-3, with D uncertain. Trimming pared 3 bases from V and 4 bases from J, leaving 13 bases between. The CDR3 consists of 15 residues. Germline CDR1 and CDR2: SEHNR and FQNEAQ (reference sequence). In DNA form, the CDR3 reads TGTGCCAGCAGCTTCGCGCCCAGGACGGGAAACACCATATATTTT. Translated: CASSFAPRTGNTIYF. The full variable domain, rest sourced from reference TRBV7-9 and TRBJ1-3, is DTGVSQNPRHKITKRGQNVTFRCDPISEHNRLYWYRQTLGQGPEFLTYFQNEAQLEKSRLLSDRFSAERPKGSFSTLEIQRTEQGDSAMYLCASSFAPRTGNTIYFGEGSWLTVV.

The chain employs TRBV2 and TRBJ1-2; D is unresolved. The V gene lost 0 bases and the J gene lost 8 bases, with 10 bases spanning the gap. This CDR3 contains 13 residues. The germline gives CDR1 SNHLY, CDR2 FYNNEI. The CDR3 sequence is CASSEALLEGYTF. The CDR3 nucleotides are TGTGCCAGCAGTGAAGCGCTTCTCGAGGGCTACACCTTC.

The chain joins TRBV4-1 to TRBJ2-3; 14 bases are shared with TRBD2. J was trimmed by 4 bases and V by 1 base; bases with no gene match: 7. Germline CDR1 and CDR2: MGHRA and YSYEKL. This CDR3 is 18 amino acids long. The CDR3 DNA sequence: TGCGCCAGCAGCCAAGTCCCGGGACTAGCGGGAGCCGCAGATACGCAGTATTTT. This gives the protein CASSQVPGLAGAADTQYF.

The chain joins TRBV7-6 to TRBJ2-2; 9 positions match TRBD1. Germline trimming cut 5 bases from V and 3 bases from J; bases unmatched to any gene: 4. The CDR3 runs 15 residues. CDR1 and CDR2 from the germline V gene are SGHVS and FNYEAQ. CDR3 sequence reads: CASSRTGVDTGELFF. As DNA, the CDR3 is TGTGCCAGCAGCCGGACAGGGGTGGACACCGGGGAGCTGTTTTTT.

The chain combines TRBV5-6 with TRBJ2-7; 10 bases agree with TRBD2. The ends lost 5 bases at V and 4 bases at J; junction bases unmatched: 9. The germline gives CDR1 SGHDT, CDR2 YYEEEE. CDR3 size: 15 residues. Here the CDR3 reads CASSSWGLAQYEQYF. The CDR3 nucleotides read TGTGCCAGCAGTTCGTGGGGACTAGCGCAATACGAGCAGTACTTC.

This chain connects TRBV4-3 to TRBJ2-1; a weak D match, TRBD1 (5 bases). Germline CDR1 LGHNA, CDR2 YSLEER. V was cut by 0 bases and J by 7 bases, with 16 bases left in between. The length of the CDR3 is 16 residues. CDR3 nucleotide sequence: TGCGCCAGCAGCCAAGAGTTCCAGGCAGGGATTAATGAGCAGTTCTTC. Translated, it gives CASSQEFQAGINEQFF.

The chain carries TRBV2 and TRBJ2-7; D may be TRBD1 (5 bases). The CDR3 sequence is 13 residues long. The ends were cut back, 6 bases at V and 3 bases at J, with 12 bases in the middle. Germline V lookup: CDR1 SNHLY, CDR2 FYNNEI. The CDR3 protein is CASRSTDNYEQYF. Written as DNA, the CDR3 is TGTGCCAGCAGGTCGACAGACAACTACGAGCAGTACTTC.

The chain couples TRBV4-1 to TRBJ2-1, with D unresolved. The V end was cut by 1 base, the J end by 9 bases, with 10 bases between. CDR1 is MGHRA, CDR2 YSYEKL, per germline. The CDR3 covers 13 residues. This chain's CDR3 is CASSQGSPLEQFF. In nucleotides, the CDR3 is TGCGCCAGCAGCCAAGGGTCACCCCTTGAGCAGTTCTTC.

CDR3 sequence reads: CASGLTGRMPQYF. CDR3 bases: TGTGCCAGCGGACTCACAGGGCGGATGCCCCAGTACTTC. This chain connects TRBV27 to TRBJ2-5; tentatively, D is TRBD1 (6 bases). CDR3 length: 13 amino acids. The V and J ends lost 8 bases and 9 bases respectively, with 19 bases between them. The germline gives CDR1 MNHEY, CDR2 SMNVEV (reference sequence).

V usage is TRBV7-2 and J usage is TRBJ1-6, with 7 nucleotides matching TRBD1. Germline CDR1 is SGHTA and CDR2 is FQGNSA. J was trimmed by 6 bases and V by 10 bases; bases with no gene match: 9. CDR3 size: 14 residues. This CDR3 is CATPGGLGNSPLHF. The CDR3 DNA is TGTGCCACCCCAGGGGGTTTGGGTAATTCACCCCTCCACTTT.

The chain carries TRBV30 and TRBJ1-3; a possible D gene is TRBD1 (6 bases). Trimming left V 4 bases short and J 4 bases short, with 14 bases between. The CDR3 has 14 residues. Germline CDR1 is GTSNPN and CDR2 is SVGIG (reference sequence). CDR3 protein: CAWNTQGTGNTIYF. As DNA, the CDR3 is TGTGCCTGGAATACCCAGGGGACAGGAAACACCATATATTTT.

This chain connects TRBV27 to TRBJ2-1; a weak D match, TRBD2 (5 bases). The V gene lost 0 bases and the J gene lost 7 bases, with 10 bases spanning the gap. CDR1 and CDR2 from the germline V gene are MNHEY and SMNVEV (reference sequence). The CDR3 has 14 residues. Here the CDR3 DNA reads TGTGCCAGCAGTTTATCAAGGCTAGCAAATGAGCAGTTCTTC. Translated, it gives CASSLSRLANEQFF.

This clone came up once. The DNA of the CDR3 is TGTGCCAGCAGCCCCGGGGACACTTACGAGCAGTACTTC. It encodes CASSPGDTYEQYF. V gene TRBV4-2 combines with J gene TRBJ2-7; a possible D gene is TRBD1 (6 bases). The germline gives CDR1 LGHNA, CDR2 YNFKEQ. The CDR3 spans 13 residues. Trimming pared 4 bases from V and 4 bases from J, leaving 11 bases between.

This chain links TRBV2 with TRBJ1-6; 11 positions match TRBD1. Trimming took 5 bases from V and 7 from J; bases not matched to a gene: 7. The CDR3 loop spans 16 amino acids. From germline, CDR1 is SNHLY and CDR2 FYNNEI. This CDR3 is CASSIWTGGGNSPLHF. The CDR3 nucleotides are TGTGCCAGCAGTATTTGGACAGGGGGCGGAAATTCACCCCTCCACTTT.

V gene TRBV30 combines with J gene TRBJ2-1; 8 bases fit TRBD2. Germline V gives CDR1 GTSNPN, CDR2 SVGIG (reference sequence). J gave up 7 bases and V 8 bases, and 1 base lay outside the gene matches. The CDR3 totals 10 residues. CDR3 sequence: CAGGGNEQFF. DNA of the CDR3: TGTGCCGGCGGGGGGAATGAGCAGTTCTTC.

The chain is built from TRBV11-2 and TRBJ2-3; D assignment may be TRBD1 or TRBD2 (6 bases each). This CDR3 has 15 amino acids. The germline CDR1 and CDR2 sequences are SGHAT and FQNNGV. Deletions cut 2 bases from V and 1 base from J, with 10 bases between. The CDR3 loop reads CASSLWGAGTDTQYF. The CDR3 DNA reads TGTGCCAGCAGCTTATGGGGGGCTGGCACAGATACGCAGTATTTT.

V and J are TRBV11-2 and TRBJ2-7; TRBD1 matches at 7 bases. Germline CDR1 reads SGHAT; CDR2 reads FQNNGV. The CDR3 is 16 residues long. Trimming cost V 1 base and J 4 bases; bases outside gene matches: 10. CDR3 DNA: TGTGCCAGCAGCTTAGCCCCAGAAGGGGGCGAGTACGAGCAGTACTTC. Its translation is CASSLAPEGGEYEQYF.

The gene calls are TRBV4-1 and TRBJ1-2, with D tentatively TRBD1 (5 bases). Germline assignment: CDR1 MGHRA and CDR2 YSYEKL. CDR3 length: 15 residues. Trimming took 1 base from V and 5 from J, leaving 14 bases between them. The DNA for the CDR3 is TGCGCCAGCAGCCAAGTTGGGGGAGTACGGTATGGCTACACCTTC. It specifies CASSQVGGVRYGYTF.

The rearrangement links TRBV9 to TRBJ2-5; 7 nucleotides line up with TRBD1. J was trimmed by 1 base and V by 4 bases; bases with no gene match: 7. There are 15 residues in the CDR3. The germline gives CDR1 SGDLS, CDR2 YYNGEE. Written as DNA, the CDR3 is TGTGCCAGCAGCACGACAGGGAGAGGCCAAGAGACCCAGTACTTC. It specifies CASSTTGRGQETQYF.

This rearrangement joins TRBV28 to TRBJ2-2; 14 bases map to TRBD2. This CDR3 contains 16 residues. The germline gives CDR1 MDHEN, CDR2 SYDVKM. The ends lost 7 bases at V and 7 bases at J; junction bases unmatched: 8. The DNA for the CDR3 is TGTGCCAGCACCGTGACTAGCGGGGGGGCTCTCGGGGAGCTGTTTTTT. Protein product: CASTVTSGGALGELFF.

The V gene is TRBV10-1, the J gene TRBJ1-1, with D hard to call. Germline CDR1 WNHNN, CDR2 SYGVQD (reference sequence). Trimming took off 6 bases at V and 8 bases at J, with 13 bases between the two ends. The CDR3 has 12 amino acids. The CDR3 coding sequence is TGCGCCAGCAGCGGATCAGGAGCCGAAGCTTTCTTT. Its protein product is CASSGSGAEAFF.